These 23 T cell receptor beta chains share one sample of origin, sequenced in a study of shared clonotypes between healthy human individuals. Here immunoSEQ multiplex PCR was the method, and the copy in TCRdb shows in-frame clones only, minus some. Of under 1,900,000 clones listed, approximately 98.5% are singletons. Specimen: naive CD4+ T cells sorted from blood. Regarding subset: CD45RA+ positively selected. Receptors were obtained from a young man in good health.

The chain carries TRBV5-1 and TRBJ2-7; 11 positions match TRBD2. The CDR3 extends over 16 amino acids. Germline values: CDR1 SGHRS, CDR2 YFSETQ. V shed 7 bases and J 2 bases; nucleotides not matched to a gene: 11. This CDR3 reads CASAPLAGGNTYEQYF. The CDR3 nucleotides read TGCGCCAGCGCCCCCCTAGCGGGAGGAAATACCTACGAGCAGTACTTC.

The V and J genes are TRBV6-5 and TRBJ1-1; weak D call: TRBD1 (6 bases). Trimming took 7 bases from V and 4 from J, leaving 19 bases between them. The CDR3 length is 15 residues. The germline V gene encodes CDR1 MNHEY and CDR2 SVGAGI. This chain's CDR3 is CASTLSRGLATEAFF. As DNA, the CDR3 is TGTGCCAGCACCCTGAGCAGGGGTCTCGCCACTGAAGCTTTCTTT.

This chain links TRBV28 with TRBJ2-7; 12 nucleotides line up with TRBD2. The germline gives CDR1 MDHEN, CDR2 SYDVKM. V was clipped by 6 bases and J by 3 bases; unmatched bases: 6. The CDR3 is 15 amino acids. Written as DNA, the CDR3 is TGTGCCAGCAGCTCTGGACTAGCGGGAAACTACGAGCAGTACTTC. Residues: CASSSGLAGNYEQYF.

The count of this clone is one. This chain uses TRBV19 with TRBJ1-2; 9 bases agree with TRBD1. Germline CDR1 is LNHDA and CDR2 is SQIVND (reference sequence). This CDR3 contains 16 residues. V dropped 6 bases and J dropped 0; count of bases not matched to a gene: 8. Here the CDR3 reads CASRPDRGSANYGYTF. CDR3 bases: TGTGCCAGTAGACCGGACAGGGGCTCGGCTAACTATGGCTACACCTTC.

The chain uses TRBV7-2 and TRBJ2-4; the match to TRBD2 covers 7 bases. CDR3 length: 14 residues. Germline assignment: CDR1 SGHTA and CDR2 FQGNSA. Trimming at V came to 5 bases and at J to 6 bases, leaving 7 bases not matched to a gene. CDR3 in amino acids: CASSPSGAVNIQYF. The CDR3 DNA sequence: TGTGCCAGCAGCCCTAGCGGAGCCGTAAACATTCAGTACTTC.

This clone was observed a few times. The genes are TRBV5-1 and TRBJ2-7; unclear D gene. Trimming took 0 bases from V and 0 from J, leaving 4 bases between them. The germline V gene has CDR1 SGHRS and CDR2 YFSETQ. The CDR3 runs 13 residues. This chain's CDR3 is CASSLDNSYEQYF. CDR3 nucleotides: TGCGCCAGCAGCTTGGACAACTCCTACGAGCAGTACTTC.

A note on this clone: At the DNA level, this CDR3 is encoded by other sequences in the same sample as well. The chain combines TRBV10-3 with TRBJ2-1; D remains ambiguous. CDR1 ENHRY and CDR2 SYGVKD come from the germline V gene. Trimming cost V 3 bases and J 7 bases, with 4 bases left between them. The CDR3 loop spans 11 amino acids. The CDR3 DNA follows: TGTGCCATCAGTGAAGGTAATGAGCAGTTCTTC. It yields the protein CAISEGNEQFF.

Of note for this clone: The sample holds other DNA sequences that translate to the same CDR3. This sequence joins TRBV2 and TRBJ1-5; D uncertain. Germline CDR1 reads SNHLY; CDR2 reads FYNNEI. The CDR3 spans 13 residues. V was clipped by 4 bases and J by 0 bases, with 4 bases between them. DNA of the CDR3: TGTGCCAGCAGTGTTGATAGCAATCAGCCCCAGCATTTT. Translating gives CASSVDSNQPQHF. Full variable domain (missing parts from reference TRBV2 and TRBJ1-5): EPEVTQTPSHQVTQMGQEVILRCVPISNHLYFYWYRQILGQKVEFLVSFYNNEISEKSEIFDDQFSVERPDGSNFTLKIRSTKLEDSAMYFCASSVDSNQPQHFGDGTRLSIL.

As regards this clone: At the DNA level, this CDR3 is encoded by other sequences in the same sample as well. The chain is built from TRBV9 and TRBJ2-3, with D unresolved. Trimming cost V 0 bases and J 5 bases, with 4 bases left between them. Germline CDR1 and CDR2: SGDLS and YYNGEE. CDR3 size: 12 residues. The DNA for the CDR3 is TGTGCCAGCAGCGTAGTGGGAGATACGCAGTATTTT. Protein sequence: CASSVVGDTQYF.

This sequence joins TRBV2 and TRBJ2-7; TRBD1 or TRBD2 may be the D gene (6 bases each). Germline V gene lookup returns CDR1 SNHLY and CDR2 FYNNEI. Trimming shortened V by 3 bases and J by 3 bases, and 15 bases separated the two germline ends. This CDR3 contains 15 residues. CDR3 in amino acids: CASSDEDGGLYEQYF. CDR3 nucleotides: TGTGCCAGCAGTGATGAGGATGGGGGGCTCTACGAGCAGTACTTC.

This clone appeared once. This CDR3 reads CASSAGTSGRTDTQYF. CDR3 nucleotides: TGCGCCAGCAGCGCCGGGACTAGCGGGAGAACAGATACGCAGTATTTT. This sequence joins TRBV5-1 and TRBJ2-3, with 14 bases that match TRBD2. The germline V gene has CDR1 SGHRS and CDR2 YFSETQ. Trimming took 4 bases from V and 3 from J; bases not matched to a gene: 4. The CDR3 loop spans 16 amino acids.

The chain links TRBV5-4 to TRBJ2-3; TRBD2 matches 10 bases. This CDR3 has 16 amino acids. The junction had 7 bases not matched to a gene; V was cut back by 3 bases and J by 3 bases. Germline CDR1 reads SGHNT; CDR2 reads YYREEE (reference sequence). The CDR3 loop reads CASSSAKREGTDTQYF. Here the CDR3 DNA reads TGTGCCAGCAGCTCCGCCAAGCGGGAGGGAACAGATACGCAGTATTTT.

V is TRBV20-1 and J is TRBJ1-1; D is undetermined. Trimming stripped 5 bases from V and 3 bases from J, with 7 bases between. Germline lookup yields CDR1 DFQATT and CDR2 SNEGSKA (reference sequence). The CDR3 is made up of 11 amino acids. The CDR3, as DNA: TGCAGTGCTGAAGATGACACTGAAGCTTTCTTT. This gives the protein CSAEDDTEAFF.

The V gene is TRBV6-5, the J gene TRBJ2-2, with 13 bases fitting TRBD2. The V segment lost 5 bases and the J segment 6 bases; nucleotides outside the gene matches: 0. The germline gives CDR1 MNHEY, CDR2 SVGAGI. The CDR3 contains 14 residues. The CDR3 DNA follows: TGTGCCAGCAGTGGACTAGCGGGAGCCGGGGAGCTGTTTTTT. Translation: CASSGLAGAGELFF.

Comment on this clone: At the DNA level, this CDR3 is encoded by other sequences in the same sample as well. The genes are TRBV5-4 and TRBJ2-3, with a weak D call TRBD1 (6 bases). V was trimmed by 3 bases and J by 0 bases, leaving 8 bases between them. Germline V gene sequence: CDR1 SGHNT, CDR2 YYREEE (reference sequence). The CDR3 totals 14 residues. The CDR3 nucleotides are TGTGCCAGCAGCTCACAGGGCAGCACAGATACGCAGTATTTT. This translates into CASSSQGSTDTQYF.

The chain couples TRBV15 to TRBJ2-5, with TRBD1 as a possible D gene (5 bases). V was cut by 0 bases and J by 8 bases, with 13 bases left in between. Per germline, CDR1 LNHNV and CDR2 YYDKDF (reference sequence). The CDR3 is made up of 14 amino acids. CDR3 in DNA: TGTGCCACCAGCAGAGATCCGGACCAGGGCACCCAGTACTTC. The encoded protein is CATSRDPDQGTQYF.

This chain joins TRBV19 and TRBJ1-1; 7 bases fit TRBD1. Germline CDR1 is LNHDA and CDR2 is SQIVND (reference sequence). The CDR3 covers 14 residues. The junction had 4 bases not matched to a gene; V was cut back by 3 bases and J by 3 bases. The CDR3 DNA reads as TGTGCCAGTAGTATCGTCAGGGGGGACACTGAAGCTTTCTTT. Encoded protein: CASSIVRGDTEAFF.

The chain joins TRBV7-2 to TRBJ2-3; TRBD2 matches 7 bases. The CDR3 runs 13 residues. The germline V gene has CDR1 SGHTA and CDR2 FQGNSA. V shed 8 bases and J 5 bases; nucleotides not matched to a gene: 7. The CDR3 sequence is CASQYASGDTQYF. The CDR3 DNA reads TGTGCCAGCCAATACGCTAGCGGAGATACGCAGTATTTT.

The chain couples TRBV18 to TRBJ2-3; possibly TRBD1 for D (5 bases). CDR3 length equals 15 residues. The V end lost 6 bases, the J end lost 0 bases, and 13 bases lay between the germline ends. Germline CDR1 and CDR2: KGHSH and LQKENI. CDR3 residues: CASSGLAPSTDTQYF. CDR3 in DNA: TGTGCCAGCTCGGGGCTGGCGCCAAGCACAGATACGCAGTATTTT. Together with reference TRBV18 and TRBJ2-3, the CDR3 gives the full variable domain: NAGVMQNPRHLVRRRGQEARLRCSPMKGHSHVYWYRQLPEEGLKFMVYLQKENIIDESGMPKERFSAEFPKEGPSILRIQQVVRGDSAAYFCASSGLAPSTDTQYFGPGTRLTVL.

The V gene is TRBV5-1, the J gene TRBJ2-7, with 8 bases matching TRBD1. Germline V gene lookup returns CDR1 SGHRS and CDR2 YFSETQ. V lost 6 bases to trimming and J lost 5 bases; unmatched junction nucleotides: 13. This CDR3 has 15 amino acids. CDR3 in amino acids: CASTLLTGEINEQYF. CDR3 nucleotides: TGCGCCAGCACCTTACTGACAGGGGAGATCAACGAGCAGTACTTC.

The chain has TRBV5-4 and TRBJ2-2; a possible D gene is TRBD1 (6 bases). Trimming cost V 6 bases and J 0 bases, with 9 bases left between them. This CDR3 is 14 amino acids long. The germline gives CDR1 SGHNT, CDR2 YYREEE (reference sequence). The DNA of the CDR3 is TGTGCCAGCAAGGACAGCACGAACACCGGGGAGCTGTTTTTT. The encoded protein is CASKDSTNTGELFF.

Of note for this clone: The sample holds other DNA sequences that translate to the same CDR3. The rearrangement links TRBV29-1 to TRBJ2-3; D is ambiguous. This CDR3 has 11 amino acids. V shed 4 bases and J shed 3 bases, with 5 bases lying between them. Germline values: CDR1 SQVTM, CDR2 ANQGSEA. CDR3 coding DNA: TGCAGCGTTGGGGATACAGATACGCAGTATTTT. It translates to CSVGDTDTQYF.

The rearrangement uses TRBV25-1 and TRBJ1-4, with D possibly being TRBD1 (6 bases). Germline-derived CDR1 and CDR2 are MGHDK and SYGVNS. Trimming shortened V by 10 bases and J by 6 bases, and 15 bases separated the two germline ends. The CDR3 totals 13 residues. CDR3 protein: CATGGGAYEKLFF. CDR3 DNA sequence: TGTGCCACTGGGGGGGGCGCGTATGAAAAACTGTTTTTT.